This TCR beta chain was sequenced during a study of T cell repertoires in cytomegalovirus infection. Study-level background: Public TCR beta signatures were indicative of both CMV infection and a matching HLA type.

Regarding the study as a whole: In two of eight donors, the top clonotype was HLA-C-restricted CMV-specific.

In its sample, this clonotype was seen a few times. Its antigen remains unknown. V shed 5 bases, J shed 2 bases, and the junction held 2 bases outside the gene matches. The CDR3 is 14 amino acids. TCRdb reprocessed the reads via MiXCR and lists one record per CDR3 protein. The data contain some 390,000 distinct CDR3 sequences, approximately 18% of them singletons. The TCR was taken from a human donor in good health (CMV status not recorded). Some clones in this sample may be carry-over from other donors' samples. This rearrangement joins TRBV12-3 or TRBV12-4 to TRBJ2-3, with TRBD2 matching over 9 bases. The source material was PBMCs. The CDR3 DNA is TGTGCCAGCAGTAGACTAGCGGCCACAGATACGCAGTATTTT. Amino acid sequence: CASSRLAATDTQYF.